This T cell receptor (beta chain) is from a study of blood T cell repertoires in COVID-19. Study at large: Acute-phase and convalescent COVID-19 samples originated in the United States, Italy and Spain. Nucleic acid was either cDNA or gDNA, and it came from T cells, B-cell-depleted T cells, or PBMCs.

One Seattle source followed patients from active infection through their disease course. Germline CDR1 and CDR2: MNHEY and SMNVEV (reference sequence). CDR3 length: 16 amino acids. J gave up 1 base and V 0 bases, and 4 bases lay outside the gene matches. Source study methods: Estimation of nucleated cell counts was performed using reference gene primer amplification. The assay was immunoSEQ multiplex PCR, and TCRdb's table has in-frame clones only and misses some. D and trimming were read from the DNA, whereas the V and J calls and clone size are those reported in that table. There are more than 200,000 clones in the sample; about 85% occur only once, and approximately 10% lies in the top ten.

The TCR originated in a woman between 45 and 60 years old with COVID-19, enrolled during active disease. The sequencing input was peripheral blood. The chain uses TRBV27 and TRBJ2-3, with 7 bases matching TRBD2. The CDR3 region is CASSLSTSLGTDTQYF. In nucleotides, the CDR3 is TGTGCCAGCAGTTTATCGACTAGCTTGGGCACAGATACGCAGTATTTT.